These 18 T cell receptor beta chains share one sample of origin, sequenced in a study of blood T cell repertoires in COVID-19 (dated by TCRdb to about 2020). Library construction relied on the immunoSEQ multiplex PCR assay. TCRdb retrieved this table from immuneACCESS and kept in-frame rearrangements only. Not all clones are present; in checked studies, unresolved V genes account for under half, and no reason is known for the remainder. The sample table contains about 230,000 clones; only one count was recorded for 75% to 85% of them. The top ten clones comprise about 2.1% of the sample. Sample: peripheral blood. These receptors were taken from a man aged 40-55 years who had recovered from COVID-19.

The rearrangement uses TRBV25-1 and TRBJ1-3; D is ambiguous. This CDR3 has 14 residues. Germline CDR1 is MGHDK and CDR2 is SYGVNS. V lost 5 bases to trimming and J lost 0 bases, with 8 bases between them. CDR3 in DNA: TGTGCCAGCAGTAAACAGTCCTCTGGAAACACCATATATTTT. Residues: CASSKQSSGNTIYF.

The chain is built from TRBV7-2 and TRBJ2-5; 7 positions match TRBD1. Germline-derived CDR1 and CDR2 are SGHTA and FQGNSA. Trimming took 2 bases from V and 3 from J; bases not matched to a gene: 6. The CDR3 has 15 residues. The CDR3 loop reads CASSLHKGTEETQYF. As DNA, the CDR3 is TGTGCCAGCAGCTTACACAAAGGGACAGAAGAGACCCAGTACTTC. Full variable domain (rest looked up from reference TRBV7-2 and TRBJ2-5): GAGVSQSPSNKVTEKGKDVELRCDPISGHTALYWYRQSLGQGLEFLIYFQGNSAPDKSGLPSDRFSAERTGGSVSTLTIQRTQQEDSAVYLCASSLHKGTEETQYFGPGTRLLVL.

The gene calls are TRBV11-2 and TRBJ2-3; no reliable D call. Trimming pared 0 bases from V and 4 bases from J, leaving 14 bases between. The CDR3 is 16 amino acids. CDR1 and CDR2 from the germline V gene are SGHAT and FQNNGV. CDR3 DNA sequence: TGTGCCAGCAGCTTAGATCAAGGCAGAGCGCCAGATACGCAGTATTTT. Translation gives CASSLDQGRAPDTQYF.

The chain has TRBV6-5 and TRBJ1-1; perhaps TRBD1 as D (6 bases). The CDR3 is 13 amino acids. V lost 6 bases and J lost 8, with 16 bases in between. Germline lookup yields CDR1 MNHEY and CDR2 SVGAGI. The DNA of the CDR3 is TGTGCCAGCAGACTGCCAGGGGCCCGGGAAGCTTTCTTT. This gives the protein CASRLPGAREAFF.

This sequence joins TRBV19 and TRBJ2-3; tentatively, D is TRBD2 (6 bases). Per the germline V gene, CDR1 is LNHDA and CDR2 is SQIVND (reference sequence). V lost 5 bases, J lost 2 bases, and 20 bases lay in between. The CDR3 sequence is 17 residues long. CDR3 amino acids: CASSVMAGWSATDTQYF. DNA of the CDR3: TGTGCCAGTAGTGTAATGGCGGGATGGTCAGCCACAGATACGCAGTATTTT.

Only a few counts were recorded for this clone. The genes are TRBV7-2 and TRBJ1-1; 9 bases map to TRBD1. The CDR3 runs 14 residues. CDR1 is SGHTA and CDR2 is FQGNSA in the germline V gene. Trimming removed 4 bases from V and 5 bases from J; junction bases left unmatched: 5. Here the CDR3 DNA reads TGTGCCAGCAGCTATATGACAGGGGGGACTGAAGCTTTCTTT. Its protein is CASSYMTGGTEAFF.

This chain joins TRBV7-2 and TRBJ2-7; D is possibly TRBD1 (5 bases). V was pared by 7 bases and J by 6 bases, with 19 bases between. The germline V gene encodes CDR1 SGHTA and CDR2 FQGNSA. The length of the CDR3 is 14 residues. In DNA form, the CDR3 reads TGTGCCAGCACCCCGACAGTCGCCTCCGCCGAGCAGTACTTC. As protein: CASTPTVASAEQYF.

The chain recombines TRBV7-2 with TRBJ2-3; 15 positions agree with TRBD2. The trim removed 3 bases at V and 2 bases at J, leaving 6 bases unmatched. Germline-derived CDR1 and CDR2 are SGHTA and FQGNSA. There are 18 residues in the CDR3. CDR3 sequence: CASSFVGLAGGPTDTQYF. CDR3 DNA: TGTGCCAGCAGCTTCGTTGGACTAGCGGGAGGGCCCACAGATACGCAGTATTTT.

V usage is TRBV18 and J usage is TRBJ2-7; 13 bases are a match to TRBD2. The CDR3 consists of 15 residues. J gave up 3 bases and V 3 bases, and 2 bases lay outside the gene matches. CDR1 is KGHSH and CDR2 is LQKENI in the germline V gene. The CDR3 DNA is TGTGCCAGCTCACCCGGGACTAGCGGGGACTACGAGCAGTACTTC. It specifies CASSPGTSGDYEQYF.

The V gene is TRBV27, the J gene TRBJ2-5, with a weak D call TRBD1 (6 bases). V was cut by 7 bases and J by 5 bases, with 14 bases left in between. CDR1 is MNHEY, CDR2 SMNVEV, per germline (reference sequence). The CDR3 length is 13 residues. The CDR3 nucleotides read TGTGCCAGCACTAACACAGGGTTTGAGACCCAGTACTTC. It encodes CASTNTGFETQYF.

The chain links TRBV4-1 to TRBJ2-1; D might be TRBD2 (5 bases). This CDR3 has 15 residues. CDR1 is MGHRA, CDR2 YSYEKL, per germline. The V gene lost 0 bases and the J gene lost 13 bases, with 19 bases spanning the gap. The CDR3 spells CASSQDSWASQDQFF. Written as DNA, the CDR3 is TGCGCCAGCAGCCAAGATAGTTGGGCTAGCCAAGACCAGTTCTTC.

The rearrangement joins TRBV11-3 to TRBJ2-3, with a possible D match to TRBD2 (5 bases). The CDR3 loop spans 14 amino acids. Trimming left V 1 base short and J 4 bases short, with 9 bases between. The germline V gene has CDR1 SGHNT and CDR2 YENEEA. CDR3 protein: CASSLVGVADTQYF. CDR3 coding DNA: TGTGCCAGCAGCTTAGTCGGGGTTGCAGATACGCAGTATTTT.

The chain employs TRBV6-1 and TRBJ1-1; D call uncertain. Per germline, CDR1 MNHNS and CDR2 SASEGT. The CDR3 extends over 14 amino acids. V was clipped by 1 base and J by 5 bases, with 11 bases between them. CDR3 coding DNA: TGTGCCAGCAGTGAAGGGTCGGCGGAGACTGAAGCTTTCTTT. Amino acids: CASSEGSAETEAFF.

The chain uses TRBV6-2 or TRBV6-3 and TRBJ1-1, with 7 bases that match TRBD1. This CDR3 is built from 12 residues. Per the germline V gene, CDR1 is MNHEY and CDR2 is SVGEGT. Trimming took 6 bases from V and 6 from J; bases not matched to a gene: 4. CDR3 nucleotides: TGTGCCAGCAGCCAGACAGGGCCTGAAGCTTTCTTT. Translated: CASSQTGPEAFF.

The rearrangement links TRBV6-5 to TRBJ2-3; a possible D gene is TRBD2 (6 bases). V was shortened by 5 bases and J by 4 bases, with 16 bases between the two germline ends. This CDR3 has 15 residues. Germline assignment: CDR1 MNHEY and CDR2 SVGAGI. The CDR3 reads CASSLRAGWADTQYF. The CDR3 DNA sequence: TGTGCCAGCAGTCTCCGTGCGGGGTGGGCAGATACGCAGTATTTT.

The gene calls are TRBV11-2 and TRBJ2-2; a possible D gene is TRBD1 (5 bases). The CDR3 contains 16 residues. Trimming shortened V by 6 bases and J by 0 bases, and 14 bases separated the two germline ends. Germline V gene data show CDR1 as SGHAT and CDR2 as FQNNGV. Here the CDR3 reads CASRSYWGANTGELFF. CDR3 DNA: TGTGCCAGCAGATCATACTGGGGCGCGAACACCGGGGAGCTGTTTTTT. Full variable domain (rest looked up from reference TRBV11-2 and TRBJ2-2): EAGVAQSPRYKIIEKRQSVAFWCNPISGHATLYWYQQILGQGPKLLIQFQNNGVVDDSQLPKDRFSAERLKGVDSTLKIQPAKLEDSAVYLCASRSYWGANTGELFFGEGSRLTVL.

This clone was recorded a few times. The chain joins TRBV18 to TRBJ1-5; D is undetermined. Germline CDR1 and CDR2: KGHSH and LQKENI. Trimming pared 2 bases from V and 3 bases from J, leaving 5 bases between. This CDR3 has 13 residues. In DNA form, the CDR3 reads TGTGCCAGCTCACCAGAGGTCAATCAGCCCCAGCATTTT. Its translation is CASSPEVNQPQHF.

This clone was seen once. The chain combines TRBV19 with TRBJ1-1; TRBD1 is a possible D gene (5 bases). The germline V gene has CDR1 LNHDA and CDR2 SQIVND (reference sequence). The CDR3 contains 13 residues. The germline V and J ends were trimmed by 3 bases and 4 bases, with 9 bases remaining between them. CDR3 amino acids: CASSMLRGTEAFF. The CDR3 region has the DNA TGTGCCAGTAGTATGCTAAGGGGCACTGAAGCTTTCTTT.